These 20 T cell receptor beta chains came from one sample sequenced in a study of identical twins' blood T cells. One entry per CDR3 protein results from TCRdb running MiXCR on the 5' RACE reads. The data contain 400,000 or so distinct CDR3 sequences, approximately 30% of them singletons. The sample taken for sequencing was PBMCs. Receptors originate from a woman aged 18-49 years in good health.

V and J are TRBV2 and TRBJ2-3; TRBD1 or TRBD2 may be the D gene (5 bases each). This CDR3 has 16 residues. Trimming removed 6 bases from V and 4 bases from J, with 20 bases in between. Germline V gene lookup returns CDR1 SNHLY and CDR2 FYNNEI. This chain's CDR3 is CASRSEPSSGPDTQYF. CDR3 bases: TGTGCCAGCAGATCCGAGCCCTCCTCGGGGCCAGATACGCAGTATTTT.

This clonotype was seen at least ten times. The chain is built from TRBV7-2 and TRBJ1-2, with D possibly matching TRBD1 (6 bases). The germline V gene encodes CDR1 SGHTA and CDR2 FQGNSA. The V end was cut by 1 base, the J end by 4 bases, with 16 bases between. This CDR3 region has 16 residues. The CDR3 loop reads CASSLGWDMLFYGYTF. Here the CDR3 DNA reads TGTGCCAGCAGCTTAGGGTGGGACATGCTCTTCTATGGCTACACCTTC.

The CDR3 coding sequence is TGTGCCAGCGTGGAGACCGCGGCAGGATATGATTCACCCCTCCACTTT. Encoded protein: CASVETAAGYDSPLHF. The V and J genes are TRBV19 and TRBJ1-6; no definite D call. V was pared by 9 bases and J by 8 bases, with 23 bases between. In germline, CDR1 is LNHDA, CDR2 SQIVND (reference sequence). The CDR3 loop spans 16 amino acids.

Comments on this clonotype: A read error may be the cause here, since a much bigger clone is one base away. The rearrangement joins TRBV6-6 to TRBJ1-3; no definite D call. CDR1 is MNHNY and CDR2 is SVGAGI in the germline V gene (reference sequence). The CDR3 sequence is 15 residues long. CDR3 bases: TGTGCCGGCAGTCCGACCGTTCGACGAGAAAACACCATATATTTT. Its translation: CAGSPTVRRENTIYF.

The CDR3 DNA is TGCAGTGCTAGAATACTAGCGGAAGGGAATGAGCAGTTCTTC. Translation gives CSARILAEGNEQFF. The chain has TRBV20-1 and TRBJ2-1; 8 nucleotides align to TRBD2. V dropped 2 bases and J dropped 7; count of bases not matched to a gene: 7. The CDR3 covers 14 residues. The germline gives CDR1 DFQATT, CDR2 SNEGSKA (reference sequence).

This clonotype was recorded a few times. The genes are TRBV30 and TRBJ2-7; 7 bases match TRBD2. V was clipped by 1 base and J by 4 bases; unmatched bases: 7. The CDR3 length is 14 residues. Germline loops: CDR1 GTSNPN, CDR2 SVGIG (reference sequence). CDR3: CAWSEGAGVYEQYF. DNA of the CDR3: TGTGCCTGGAGTGAAGGGGCGGGAGTATACGAGCAGTACTTC.

This clonotype was detected only a few times. V and J are TRBV6-6 and TRBJ1-1; TRBD1 matches at 7 bases. V lost 2 bases to trimming and J lost 3 bases; unmatched junction nucleotides: 12. CDR1 and CDR2 from the germline V gene are MNHNY and SVGAGI (reference sequence). CDR3 length equals 17 residues. The DNA of the CDR3 is TGTGCCAGCAGTTACGACTGGATCAGGGGGTTGGACACTGAAGCTTTCTTT. This sequence encodes CASSYDWIRGLDTEAFF.

The chain joins TRBV2 to TRBJ1-1, with 7 bases lining up with TRBD1. The CDR3 has 11 residues. V shed 8 bases, J shed 9 bases, and the junction held 6 bases outside the gene matches. Germline V gene data show CDR1 as SNHLY and CDR2 as FYNNEI. The CDR3 DNA reads as TGTGCCAGCGGGTCACAGGGGAAAGCTTTCTTT. As protein: CASGSQGKAFF.

This clonotype was seen a single time. The V call is TRBV12-5, the J call TRBJ1-1; the D is unclear. This CDR3 contains 11 residues. Germline CDR1 LGHNT, CDR2 FRNRAP. V lost 6 bases and J lost 4, with 6 bases in between. The CDR3 loop is CASGDSTEAFF. The CDR3 nucleotides are TGTGCTAGTGGCGATTCCACTGAAGCTTTCTTT.

This clonotype showed up many times. This chain links TRBV29-1 with TRBJ2-2; D gene ambiguous. Germline CDR1 is SQVTM and CDR2 is ANQGSEA. With 5 bases removed from V and 6 bases from J, the gap between germline ends came to 19 bases. The CDR3 has 15 residues. The CDR3 DNA sequence: TGCAGCGTTAAACAAGGTCCGGGTAAAGCCGGGGAGCTGTTTTTT. Amino acid sequence: CSVKQGPGKAGELFF.

This clonotype was detected once. V is TRBV20-1 and J is TRBJ2-5, with D unresolved. V lost 0 bases to trimming and J lost 5 bases, with 13 bases between them. The CDR3 consists of 14 residues. Germline CDR1 is DFQATT and CDR2 is SNEGSKA (reference sequence). The CDR3 reads CSARDRLAGETQYF. The CDR3 region has the DNA TGCAGTGCTAGAGATCGGCTTGCCGGGGAGACCCAGTACTTC.

The rearrangement uses TRBV10-3 and TRBJ2-2, with D uncertain. Germline V gives CDR1 ENHRY, CDR2 SYGVKD. V was pared by 6 bases and J by 8 bases, with 7 bases between. The CDR3 totals 11 residues. Written as DNA, the CDR3 is TGTGCCATCAGGACCTCGGGGGAGCTGTTTTTT. This codes for CAIRTSGELFF.

This clonotype showed up just a few times. The CDR3, as DNA: TGCAGTGGGGAGGAGTGGATAGAGACCCAGTACTTC. This translates into CSGEEWIETQYF. The chain combines TRBV20-1 with TRBJ2-5; tentative D call: TRBD2 (6 bases). Germline loops: CDR1 DFQATT, CDR2 SNEGSKA (reference sequence). Trimming shortened V by 7 bases and J by 4 bases, and 13 bases separated the two germline ends. CDR3 length: 12 amino acids.

The V call is TRBV4-2, the J call TRBJ2-7, with no clear D. This CDR3 comprises 14 residues. Germline CDR1 and CDR2: LGHNA and YNFKEQ. Trimming took off 2 bases at V and 6 bases at J, with 14 bases between the two ends. CDR3: CASSQSPGFGEQYF. The CDR3 coding sequence is TGTGCCAGCAGCCAATCTCCAGGTTTTGGCGAGCAGTACTTC.

V is TRBV18 and J is TRBJ1-1; D is perhaps TRBD1 (5 bases). CDR1 KGHSH and CDR2 LQKENI come from the germline V gene. The CDR3 consists of 15 residues. The DNA for the CDR3 is TGTTACACTAAAGTTACTGAGGGGATAAACACTGAAGCTTTCTTT. This encodes CYTKVTEGINTEAFF.

This clonotype came up many times. The gene calls are TRBV29-1 and TRBJ1-2; 9 bases align to TRBD1. The CDR3 contains 13 residues. Per germline, CDR1 SQVTM and CDR2 ANQGSEA. J gave up 2 bases and V 4 bases, and 2 bases lay outside the gene matches. CDR3 nucleotide sequence: TGCAGCGTTGGGACAGGGGCGAACTATGGCTACACCTTC. Residues: CSVGTGANYGYTF. The whole variable domain, remainder taken from reference TRBV29-1 and TRBJ1-2, is SAVISQKPSRDICQRGTSLTIQCQVDSQVTMMFWYRQQPGQSLTLIATANQGSEATYESGFVIDKFPISRPNLTFSTLTVSNMSPEDSSIYLCSVGTGANYGYTFGSGTRLTVV.

This clonotype was picked up a small number of times. The J gene is TRBJ1-1, the V gene TRBV20-1; D call uncertain. The CDR3 loop spans 12 amino acids. V lost 7 bases and J lost 1, with 10 bases in between. CDR1 and CDR2 (germline): DFQATT, SNEGSKA (reference sequence). CDR3 protein: CSGSDGNTEAFF. The CDR3 region has the DNA TGCAGTGGCTCGGACGGGAACACTGAAGCTTTCTTT.

This clonotype has only a few counts. The chain couples TRBV5-1 to TRBJ1-1; D remains unclear. Trimming left V 0 bases short and J 3 bases short, with 6 bases between. Germline V lookup: CDR1 SGHRS, CDR2 YFSETQ. CDR3 size: 13 residues. DNA for the CDR3: TGCGCCAGCAGCTTGGTAACGGACACTGAAGCTTTCTTT. It yields the protein CASSLVTDTEAFF.

Points on this clonotype: An end of the junction does not agree with germline; a read error may underlie this. The chain employs TRBV6-5 and TRBJ1-3; a possible D gene is TRBD1 (5 bases). The CDR3 covers 15 residues. The germline V gene encodes CDR1 MNHEY and CDR2 SVGAGI. CDR3 sequence reads: CASRGRGSSGDTIYF. As DNA, the CDR3 is TGTGCCAGCCGGGGGAGAGGCAGCTCTGGAGACACCATATATTTT.

As concerns this clonotype: One end of the junction does not line up with germline, which may come from a read error. This sequence joins TRBV29-1 and TRBJ1-1, with a possible D match to TRBD1 (6 bases). The CDR3 is 13 residues long. The germline CDR1 and CDR2 sequences are SQVTM and ANQGSEA. The CDR3 protein is CSATEGGNTEAFF. In DNA form, the CDR3 reads TGCAGCGCCACGGAGGGGGGGAACACTGAGGCTTTCTTT. Combining the CDR3 with reference TRBV29-1 and TRBJ1-1 gives the whole variable domain SAVISQKPSRDICQRGTSLTIQCQVDSQVTMMFWYRQQPGQSLTLIATANQGSEATYESGFVIDKFPISRPNLTFSTLTVSNMSPEDSSIYLCSATEGGNTEAFFGQGTRLTVV.